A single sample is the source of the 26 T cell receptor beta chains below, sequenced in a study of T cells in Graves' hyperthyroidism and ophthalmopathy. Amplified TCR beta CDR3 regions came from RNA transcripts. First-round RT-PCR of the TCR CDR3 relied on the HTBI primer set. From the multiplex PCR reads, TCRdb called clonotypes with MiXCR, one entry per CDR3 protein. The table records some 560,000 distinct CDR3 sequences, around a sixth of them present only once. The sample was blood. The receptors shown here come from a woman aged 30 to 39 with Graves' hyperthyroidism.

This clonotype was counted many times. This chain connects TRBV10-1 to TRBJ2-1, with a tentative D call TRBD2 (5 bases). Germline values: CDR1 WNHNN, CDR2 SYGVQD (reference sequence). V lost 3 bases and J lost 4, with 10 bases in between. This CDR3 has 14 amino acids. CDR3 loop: CASSDGPGYNEQFF. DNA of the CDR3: TGCGCCAGCAGTGACGGTCCGGGGTACAATGAGCAGTTCTTC.

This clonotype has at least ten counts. CDR3 nucleotide sequence: TGTGCCAGCCAACCGGGACAGGGAACCTACGAGCAGTACTTC. It encodes CASQPGQGTYEQYF. V is TRBV28 and J is TRBJ2-7; 9 bases fit TRBD1. In germline, CDR1 is MDHEN, CDR2 SYDVKM. Unmatched junction bases numbered 7, after V lost 8 bases and J lost 2 bases. The CDR3 consists of 14 residues.

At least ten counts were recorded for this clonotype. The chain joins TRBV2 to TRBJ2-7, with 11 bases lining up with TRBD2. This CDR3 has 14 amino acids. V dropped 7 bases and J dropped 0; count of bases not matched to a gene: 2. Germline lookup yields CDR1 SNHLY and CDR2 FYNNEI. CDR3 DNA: TGTGCCAGCACACTAGCGGGAGTCTCCTACGAGCAGTACTTC. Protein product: CASTLAGVSYEQYF.

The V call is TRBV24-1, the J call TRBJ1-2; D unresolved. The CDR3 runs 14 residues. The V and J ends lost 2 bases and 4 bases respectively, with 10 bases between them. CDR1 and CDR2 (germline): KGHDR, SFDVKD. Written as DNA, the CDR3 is TGTGCCACCAGTGATTCACAGAGTCCCTATGGCTACACCTTC. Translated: CATSDSQSPYGYTF.

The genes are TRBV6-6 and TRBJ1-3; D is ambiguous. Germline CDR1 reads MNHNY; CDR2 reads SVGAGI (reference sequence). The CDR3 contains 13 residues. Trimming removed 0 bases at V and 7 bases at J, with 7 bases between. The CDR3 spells CASSYSTRNTIYF. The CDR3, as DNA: TGTGCCAGCAGTTACTCGACACGGAACACCATATATTTT.

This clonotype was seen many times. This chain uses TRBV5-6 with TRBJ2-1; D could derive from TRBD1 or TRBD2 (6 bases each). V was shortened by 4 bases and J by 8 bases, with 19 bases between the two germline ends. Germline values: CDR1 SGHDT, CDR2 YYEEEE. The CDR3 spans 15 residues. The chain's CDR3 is CASSHEGGIIHEQFF. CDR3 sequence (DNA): TGTGCCAGCAGCCACGAGGGGGGAATTATTCATGAGCAGTTCTTC.

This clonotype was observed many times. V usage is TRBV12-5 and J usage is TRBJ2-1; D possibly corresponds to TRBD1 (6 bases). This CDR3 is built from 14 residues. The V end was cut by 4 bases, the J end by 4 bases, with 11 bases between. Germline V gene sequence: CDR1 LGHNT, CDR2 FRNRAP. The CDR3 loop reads CASGSGVSYNEQFF. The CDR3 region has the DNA TGTGCTAGTGGTTCAGGGGTGTCATACAATGAGCAGTTCTTC.

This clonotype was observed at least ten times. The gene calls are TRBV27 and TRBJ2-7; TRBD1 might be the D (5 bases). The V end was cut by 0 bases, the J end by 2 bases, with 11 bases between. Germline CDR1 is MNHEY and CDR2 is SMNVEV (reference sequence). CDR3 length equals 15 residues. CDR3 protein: CASSLSWQGTYEQYF. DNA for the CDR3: TGTGCCAGCAGTTTATCTTGGCAGGGAACCTACGAGCAGTACTTC.

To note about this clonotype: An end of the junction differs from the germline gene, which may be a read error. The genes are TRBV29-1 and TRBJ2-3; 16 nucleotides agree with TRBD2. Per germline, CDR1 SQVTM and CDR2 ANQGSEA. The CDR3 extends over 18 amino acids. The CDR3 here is CSVTGLAGGPRKTDAQYF. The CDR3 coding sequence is TGCAGCGTTACGGGACTAGCGGGAGGGCCAAGGAAAACAGATGCGCAGTATTTT.

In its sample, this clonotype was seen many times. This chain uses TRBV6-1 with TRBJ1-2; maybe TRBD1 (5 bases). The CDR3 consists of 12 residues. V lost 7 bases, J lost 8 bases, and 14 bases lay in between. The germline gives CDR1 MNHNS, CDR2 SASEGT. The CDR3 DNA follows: TGTGCCAGCACCGAGGGGTCGCTCGGCTACACCTTC. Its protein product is CASTEGSLGYTF.

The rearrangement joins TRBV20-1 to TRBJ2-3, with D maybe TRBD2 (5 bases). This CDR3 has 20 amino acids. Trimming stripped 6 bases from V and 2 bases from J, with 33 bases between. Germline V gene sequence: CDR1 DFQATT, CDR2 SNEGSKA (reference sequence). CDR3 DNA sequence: TGCAGTGCGATCGGTCGAGATGGGAGTCCCTCACAGCCCTACACAGATACGCAGTATTTT. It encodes CSAIGRDGSPSQPYTDTQYF.

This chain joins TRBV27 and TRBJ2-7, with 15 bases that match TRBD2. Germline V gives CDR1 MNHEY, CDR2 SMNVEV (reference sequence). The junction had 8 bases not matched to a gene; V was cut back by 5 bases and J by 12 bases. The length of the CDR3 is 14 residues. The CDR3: CASSGLAGGSGPYF. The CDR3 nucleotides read TGTGCCAGCAGTGGACTAGCGGGAGGGTCGGGGCCGTACTTC.

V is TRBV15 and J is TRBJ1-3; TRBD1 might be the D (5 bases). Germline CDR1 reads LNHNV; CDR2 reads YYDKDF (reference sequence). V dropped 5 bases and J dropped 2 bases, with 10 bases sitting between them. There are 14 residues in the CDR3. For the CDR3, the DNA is TGTGCCACCAGCGGGGACTTGGCTGGAAACACCATATATTTT. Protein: CATSGDLAGNTIYF. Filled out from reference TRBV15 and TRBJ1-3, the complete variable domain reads DAMVIQNPRYQVTQFGKPVTLSCSQTLNHNVMYWYQQKSSQAPKLLFHYYDKDFNNEADTPDNFQSRRPNTSFCFLDIRSPGLGDTAMYLCATSGDLAGNTIYFGEGSWLTVV.

The CDR3 reads CSARTQRLAGGPVAKNIQYF. The DNA of the CDR3 is TGCAGTGCTAGGACCCAACGACTAGCGGGAGGGCCTGTAGCCAAAAACATTCAGTACTTC. This chain links TRBV20-1 with TRBJ2-4; 14 positions match TRBD2. V was clipped by 3 bases and J by 0 bases; unmatched bases: 13. Per germline, CDR1 DFQATT and CDR2 SNEGSKA (reference sequence). This CDR3 comprises 20 residues.

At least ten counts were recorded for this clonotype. The CDR3 is CASSVGVGVALSYNEQFF. The CDR3 coding sequence is TGCGCCAGCAGCGTGGGCGTTGGGGTCGCTCTTAGCTACAATGAGCAGTTCTTC. The V and J genes are TRBV5-1 and TRBJ2-1; D not certain. V gave up 4 bases and J gave up 3 bases, with 23 bases separating them. The germline V gene encodes CDR1 SGHRS and CDR2 YFSETQ. The CDR3 spans 18 residues. Variable domain in full (rest from reference TRBV5-1 and TRBJ2-1): KAGVTQTPRYLIKTRGQQVTLSCSPISGHRSVSWYQQTPGQGLQFLFEYFSETQRNKGNFPGRFSGRQFSNSRSEMNVSTLELGDSALYLCASSVGVGVALSYNEQFFGPGTRLTVL.

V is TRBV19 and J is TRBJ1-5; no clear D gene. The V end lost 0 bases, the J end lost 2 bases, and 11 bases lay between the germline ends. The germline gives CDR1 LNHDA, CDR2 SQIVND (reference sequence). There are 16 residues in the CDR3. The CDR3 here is CASSIETLSGNQPQHF. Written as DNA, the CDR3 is TGTGCCAGTAGTATAGAAACGTTGTCGGGCAATCAGCCCCAGCATTTT.

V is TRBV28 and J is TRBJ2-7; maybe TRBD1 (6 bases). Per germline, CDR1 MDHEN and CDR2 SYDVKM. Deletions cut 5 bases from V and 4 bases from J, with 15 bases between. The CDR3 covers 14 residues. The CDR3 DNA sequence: TGTGCCAGCAGTAACCAGGGGTGGGAATACGAGCAGTACTTC. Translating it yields CASSNQGWEYEQYF.

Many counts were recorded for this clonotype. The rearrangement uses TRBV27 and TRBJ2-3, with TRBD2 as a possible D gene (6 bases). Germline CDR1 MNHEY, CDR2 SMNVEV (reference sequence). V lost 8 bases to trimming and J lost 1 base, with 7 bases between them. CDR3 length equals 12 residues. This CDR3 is CASWRGTDTQYF. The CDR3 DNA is TGTGCCAGCTGGAGGGGCACAGATACGCAGTATTTT.

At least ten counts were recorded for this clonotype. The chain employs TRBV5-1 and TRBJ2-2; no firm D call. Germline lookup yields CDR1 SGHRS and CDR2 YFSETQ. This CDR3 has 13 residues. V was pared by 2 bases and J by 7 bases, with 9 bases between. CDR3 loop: CASSLNLSGELFF. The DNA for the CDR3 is TGCGCCAGCAGCTTAAATTTAAGCGGGGAGCTGTTTTTT.

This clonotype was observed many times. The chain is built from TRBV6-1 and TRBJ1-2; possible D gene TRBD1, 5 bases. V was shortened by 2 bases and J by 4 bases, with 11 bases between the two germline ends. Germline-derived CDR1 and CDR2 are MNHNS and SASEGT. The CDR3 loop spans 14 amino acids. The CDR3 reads CASSERQGRYGYTF. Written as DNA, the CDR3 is TGTGCCAGCAGTGAAAGGCAGGGTCGCTATGGCTACACCTTC.

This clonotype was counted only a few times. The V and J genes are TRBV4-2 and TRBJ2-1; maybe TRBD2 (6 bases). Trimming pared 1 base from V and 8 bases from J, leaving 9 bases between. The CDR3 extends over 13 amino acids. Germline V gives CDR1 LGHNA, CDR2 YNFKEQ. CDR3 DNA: TGTGCCAGCAGCCAAGGAGGCGGGGATGAGCAGTTCTTC. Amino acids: CASSQGGGDEQFF.

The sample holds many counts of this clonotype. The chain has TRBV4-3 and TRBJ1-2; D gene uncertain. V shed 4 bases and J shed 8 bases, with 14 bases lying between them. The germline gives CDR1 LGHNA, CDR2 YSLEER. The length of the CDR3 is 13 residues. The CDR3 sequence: CASSPYPSLGYTF. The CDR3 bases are TGCGCCAGCAGCCCCTACCCGTCCCTGGGCTACACCTTC.

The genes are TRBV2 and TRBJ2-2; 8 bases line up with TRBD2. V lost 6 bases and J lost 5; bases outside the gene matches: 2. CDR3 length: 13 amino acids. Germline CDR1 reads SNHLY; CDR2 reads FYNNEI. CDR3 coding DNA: TGTGCCAGCAGCGGGAGGGCAACCGGGGAGCTGTTTTTT. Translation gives CASSGRATGELFF. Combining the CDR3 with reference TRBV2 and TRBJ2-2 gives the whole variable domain EPEVTQTPSHQVTQMGQEVILRCVPISNHLYFYWYRQILGQKVEFLVSFYNNEISEKSEIFDDQFSVERPDGSNFTLKIRSTKLEDSAMYFCASSGRATGELFFGEGSRLTVL.

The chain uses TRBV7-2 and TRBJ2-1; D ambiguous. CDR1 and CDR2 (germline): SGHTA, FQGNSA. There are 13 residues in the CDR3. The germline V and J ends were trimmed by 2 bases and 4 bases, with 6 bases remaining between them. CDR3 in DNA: TGTGCCAGCAGCTTACAGCCTTACAATGAGCAGTTCTTC. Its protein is CASSLQPYNEQFF.

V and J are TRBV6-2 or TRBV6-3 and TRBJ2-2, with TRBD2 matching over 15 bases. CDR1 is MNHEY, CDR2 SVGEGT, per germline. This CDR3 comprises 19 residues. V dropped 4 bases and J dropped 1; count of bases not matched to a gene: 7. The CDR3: CASSSRTSGRGKNTGELFF. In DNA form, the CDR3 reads TGTGCCAGCAGTTCCCGGACTAGCGGGAGGGGGAAGAACACCGGGGAGCTGTTTTTT.

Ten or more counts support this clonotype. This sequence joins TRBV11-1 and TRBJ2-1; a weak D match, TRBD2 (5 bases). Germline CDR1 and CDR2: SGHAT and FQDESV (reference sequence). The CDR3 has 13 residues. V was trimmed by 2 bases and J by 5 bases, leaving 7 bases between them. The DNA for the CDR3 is TGTGCCAGCAGCTTAAGCGGCAACAATGAGCAGTTCTTC. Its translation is CASSLSGNNEQFF. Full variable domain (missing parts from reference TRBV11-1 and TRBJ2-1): EAEVAQSPRYKITEKSQAVAFWCDPISGHATLYWYRQILGQGPELLVQFQDESVVDDSQLPKDRFSAERLKGVDSTLKIQPAELGDSAMYLCASSLSGNNEQFFGPGTRLTVL.